These 25 T cell receptor beta chains came from one sample sequenced in a study of cytomegalovirus exposure and HLA in healthy donors. Both 60 Vbeta primers and 13 Jbeta primers went into the PCR. Sequencing used immunoSEQ multiplex PCR; TCRdb keeps in-frame clones, though not all of them. The table shows hundreds of thousands of clones, with around nine tenths occurring only once. The sample was PBMCs. These receptors were collected from a woman between 18 and 29 years old in good health and CMV-seronegative.

This rearrangement joins TRBV27 to TRBJ2-7; 10 nucleotides line up with TRBD2. Trimming took 1 base from V and 2 from J; bases not matched to a gene: 5. The CDR3 is 16 amino acids. Germline V CDR1 and CDR2: MNHEY, SMNVEV (reference sequence). The CDR3 is CASSLLTSGWAYEQYF. The CDR3 DNA reads TGTGCCAGCAGTTTATTGACTAGCGGGTGGGCCTACGAGCAGTACTTC.

The rearrangement uses TRBV19 and TRBJ1-5; 7 nucleotides line up with TRBD1. The V and J ends lost 1 base and 4 bases, in that order; junction bases with no gene match: 4. Germline loops: CDR1 LNHDA, CDR2 SQIVND (reference sequence). CDR3 size: 15 residues. CDR3 in DNA: TGTGCCAGTAGTATAGGAGGGGGCCTAAATCAGCCCCAGCATTTT. Residues: CASSIGGGLNQPQHF.

The rearrangement uses TRBV5-8 and TRBJ2-7; 11 bases are shared with TRBD1. Germline V gene sequence: CDR1 SGHTS, CDR2 YDEGEE. Germline trimming cut 4 bases from V and 4 bases from J; bases unmatched to any gene: 4. This CDR3 region has 14 residues. The CDR3 coding sequence is TGTGCCAGCAGCCGGGACAGGGGGGTTTACGAGCAGTACTTC. It translates to CASSRDRGVYEQYF.

The sample holds a few counts of this clone. This rearrangement joins TRBV27 to TRBJ1-2; no firm D call. The CDR3 consists of 12 residues. V lost 5 bases and J lost 8, with 12 bases in between. From germline, CDR1 is MNHEY and CDR2 SMNVEV (reference sequence). The chain's CDR3 is CASSNGGLGYTF. The CDR3 DNA follows: TGTGCCAGCAGTAACGGAGGCCTCGGCTACACCTTC.

The chain carries TRBV4-2 and TRBJ1-1; possibly TRBD1 for D (5 bases). The CDR3 length is 15 residues. Trimming shortened V by 5 bases and J by 7 bases, and 20 bases separated the two germline ends. The V gene's germline CDR1 is LGHNA and CDR2 YNFKEQ. CDR3 sequence: CASSSNLEGSGEAFF. CDR3 in DNA: TGTGCCAGCAGCTCTAATCTGGAGGGGTCGGGTGAAGCTTTCTTT.

The rearrangement joins TRBV7-3 to TRBJ2-1, with 7 bases matching TRBD2. V lost 3 bases, J lost 4 bases, and 6 bases stayed unmatched. There are 15 residues in the CDR3. The germline gives CDR1 SGHTA, CDR2 FQGTGA. The CDR3 region has the DNA TGTGCCAGCAGCTTGGTAGCGGGCGTATACAATGAGCAGTTCTTC. This codes for CASSLVAGVYNEQFF.

The chain couples TRBV5-1 to TRBJ1-2, with TRBD1 identical over 12 bases. The germline V gene encodes CDR1 SGHRS and CDR2 YFSETQ. This CDR3 has 15 residues. Trimming removed 1 base from V and 7 bases from J; junction bases left unmatched: 5. The CDR3 nucleotides read TGCGCCAGCAGCTTGACGGGACAGGGGGCAAGTGGCTACACCTTC. Protein product: CASSLTGQGASGYTF.

The chain combines TRBV4-1 with TRBJ2-3, with 11 bases aligning to TRBD2. This CDR3 region has 18 residues. Looked up from germline, CDR1 is MGHRA and CDR2 is YSYEKL. The ends lost 0 bases at V and 2 bases at J; junction bases unmatched: 7. The CDR3 region is CASSQEGGLAAPTDTQYF. In nucleotides, the CDR3 is TGCGCCAGCAGCCAAGAGGGGGGACTAGCGGCCCCCACAGATACGCAGTATTTT.

The CDR3 DNA reads TGTGCCAGCAGCTTTCCCACTAGCGGGAGGATTGGTGGTACAGATACGCAGTATTTT. It is translated as CASSFPTSGRIGGTDTQYF. This chain links TRBV5-8 with TRBJ2-3, with 12 bases lining up with TRBD2. J gave up 3 bases and V 2 bases, and 13 bases lay outside the gene matches. From germline, CDR1 is SGHTS and CDR2 YDEGEE. There are 19 residues in the CDR3. The full variable domain, with the rest looked up from reference TRBV5-8 and TRBJ2-3, is EAGVTQSPTHLIKTRGQQATLRCSPISGHTSVYWYQQALGLGLQFLLWYDEGEERNRGNFPPRFSGRQFPNYSSELNVNALELEDSALYLCASSFPTSGRIGGTDTQYFGPGTRLTVL.

The chain couples TRBV5-4 to TRBJ2-3; 8 nucleotides line up with TRBD1. CDR1 and CDR2 (germline): SGHNT, YYREEE (reference sequence). V dropped 6 bases and J dropped 5; count of bases not matched to a gene: 11. The CDR3 spans 15 residues. The CDR3 loop is CASIFQGAPVDTQYF. The CDR3 region has the DNA TGTGCCAGCATCTTTCAGGGGGCGCCTGTAGATACGCAGTATTTT.

J is TRBJ2-4 and V is TRBV18; the D gene is possibly TRBD2 (6 bases). The CDR3 loop spans 12 amino acids. Germline V gene data show CDR1 as KGHSH and CDR2 as LQKENI. Trimming removed 2 bases at V and 7 bases at J, with 6 bases between. The CDR3 region has the DNA TGTGCCAGCTCACCAGGGGGGAACATTCAGTACTTC. Protein product: CASSPGGNIQYF.

The chain is built from TRBV6-5 and TRBJ1-5, with 9 positions matching TRBD1. V lost 10 bases, J lost 4 bases, and 5 bases stayed unmatched. The germline gives CDR1 MNHEY, CDR2 SVGAGI. The CDR3 spans 13 residues. The CDR3 nucleotides are TGTGCCACCGGGACAGGGTATAATCAGCCCCAGCATTTT. Its protein is CATGTGYNQPQHF.

The chain uses TRBV27 and TRBJ1-2; the D gene is possibly TRBD1 (6 bases). The V gene's germline CDR1 is MNHEY and CDR2 SMNVEV (reference sequence). The V gene lost 5 bases and the J gene lost 8 bases, with 21 bases spanning the gap. The CDR3 has 15 residues. The CDR3 DNA is TGTGCCAGCAGTCCACTCGTCAGGGGAGGGGAAGGCTACACCTTC. Encoded protein: CASSPLVRGGEGYTF.

Comments on this clone: At one boundary the junction diverges from the germline segment, which might be a read error. The rearrangement uses TRBV7-9 and TRBJ2-7; 8 nucleotides align to TRBD1. This CDR3 spans 15 amino acids. Germline V gives CDR1 SEHNR, CDR2 FQNEAQ (reference sequence). CDR3 in amino acids: CSSSQGGTGRYEQYF. As DNA, the CDR3 is TGTTCCAGCAGCCAAGGCGGGACAGGAAGGTACGAGCAGTACTTC.

The table lists this clone with a few counts. J is TRBJ1-1 and V is TRBV18, with unresolved D. The CDR3 is 12 residues long. Trimming removed 5 bases from V and 7 bases from J, with 11 bases in between. Germline loops: CDR1 KGHSH, CDR2 LQKENI. The CDR3 loop reads CASSTSVSEAFF. The CDR3 DNA is TGTGCCAGCTCAACCAGCGTGAGTGAAGCTTTCTTT. Together with reference TRBV18 and TRBJ1-1, the CDR3 gives the full variable domain: NAGVMQNPRHLVRRRGQEARLRCSPMKGHSHVYWYRQLPEEGLKFMVYLQKENIIDESGMPKERFSAEFPKEGPSILRIQQVVRGDSAAYFCASSTSVSEAFFGQGTRLTVV.

This chain connects TRBV5-4 to TRBJ2-7, with a tentative D call TRBD2 (6 bases). The CDR3 sequence is 13 residues long. With 1 base removed from V and 6 bases from J, the gap between germline ends came to 11 bases. Germline V gene data show CDR1 as SGHNT and CDR2 as YYREEE (reference sequence). The CDR3 sequence is CASSLSREVEQYF. Written as DNA, the CDR3 is TGTGCCAGCAGCTTGTCCAGGGAGGTCGAGCAGTACTTC.

This clone was seen once. This chain uses TRBV15 with TRBJ1-1; D remains ambiguous. Trimming pared 1 base from V and 1 base from J, leaving 7 bases between. This CDR3 spans 14 amino acids. Germline CDR1 and CDR2: LNHNV and YYDKDF (reference sequence). Here the CDR3 DNA reads TGTGCCACCAGCAGAGCCCCCCAGAACACTGAAGCTTTCTTT. This gives the protein CATSRAPQNTEAFF.

The chain recombines TRBV5-4 with TRBJ2-2; D possibly corresponds to TRBD1 (6 bases). This CDR3 has 14 amino acids. Looked up from germline, CDR1 is SGHNT and CDR2 is YYREEE (reference sequence). Trimming pared 5 bases from V and 1 base from J, leaving 9 bases between. The CDR3 is CASSSGQNTGELFF. The CDR3 DNA sequence: TGTGCCAGCAGTTCGGGACAGAACACCGGGGAGCTGTTTTTT.

The V call is TRBV29-1, the J call TRBJ2-7; tentatively, D is TRBD2 (6 bases). The V end lost 8 bases, the J end lost 11 bases, and 22 bases lay between the germline ends. This CDR3 has 12 amino acids. Looked up from germline, CDR1 is SQVTM and CDR2 is ANQGSEA. CDR3 protein: CSYGGGSLGEYF. Written as DNA, the CDR3 is TGCAGCTACGGGGGAGGCTCGCTGGGAGAGTACTTC.

The rearrangement joins TRBV7-2 to TRBJ2-7; 14 bases line up with TRBD2. V lost 1 base to trimming and J lost 7 bases; unmatched junction nucleotides: 3. Germline-derived CDR1 and CDR2 are SGHTA and FQGNSA. The CDR3 contains 15 residues. The CDR3 DNA sequence: TGTGCCAGCAGCTTAGTTGGGACTAGCGGGGGAGAGCAGTACTTC. Translation: CASSLVGTSGGEQYF.

The gene calls are TRBV10-3 and TRBJ2-7; 12 nucleotides align to TRBD2. Per the germline V gene, CDR1 is ENHRY and CDR2 is SYGVKD. CDR3 size: 17 residues. V shed 6 bases, J shed 4 bases, and the junction held 13 bases outside the gene matches. CDR3 sequence reads: CAISRLAGDIGRYEQYF. The CDR3 nucleotides read TGTGCCATCAGCCGACTAGCGGGAGACATCGGAAGATACGAGCAGTACTTC.

This clone was seen just once. The chain joins TRBV7-9 to TRBJ2-7, with 12 bases matching TRBD2. With V trimmed by 4 bases and J by 6 bases, 7 bases remained unmatched. The CDR3 consists of 15 residues. Germline V gene lookup returns CDR1 SEHNR and CDR2 FQNEAQ (reference sequence). CDR3 protein: CASSYWTSGDGEQYF. The CDR3 DNA is TGTGCCAGCAGCTATTGGACTAGCGGGGACGGCGAGCAGTACTTC.

This rearrangement joins TRBV25-1 to TRBJ1-1; 9 positions agree with TRBD1. The germline V gene has CDR1 MGHDK and CDR2 SYGVNS. The CDR3 is 15 amino acids. Trimming took 1 base from V and 5 from J; bases not matched to a gene: 5. CDR3 sequence: CASSESTGGGTEAFF. Written as DNA, the CDR3 is TGTGCCAGCAGTGAATCTACAGGGGGCGGAACTGAAGCTTTCTTT. Looking up the rest from reference TRBV25-1 and TRBJ1-1 gives the full variable domain: EADIYQTPRYLVIGTGKKITLECSQTMGHDKMYWYQQDPGMELHLIHYSYGVNSTEKGDLSSESTVSRIRTEHFPLTLESARPSHTSQYLCASSESTGGGTEAFFGQGTRLTVV.

J is TRBJ2-1 and V is TRBV2; D ambiguous. V lost 4 bases, J lost 4 bases, and 14 bases lay in between. Germline CDR1 and CDR2: SNHLY and FYNNEI. The length of the CDR3 is 15 residues. The CDR3 loop is CASSAEAPEYNEQFF. In DNA form, the CDR3 reads TGTGCCAGCAGTGCAGAGGCCCCGGAATACAATGAGCAGTTCTTC.

The chain joins TRBV11-2 to TRBJ2-7; D not certain. Germline V gene sequence: CDR1 SGHAT, CDR2 FQNNGV. The CDR3 has 15 amino acids. Trimming removed 3 bases at V and 3 bases at J, with 15 bases between. The CDR3 sequence: CASSLWFEAIYEQYF. CDR3 DNA sequence: TGTGCCAGCAGCTTGTGGTTCGAGGCTATCTACGAGCAGTACTTC.